A single TCR beta chain is shown here with its context. Original analysis: Using reference gene primer amplification, nucleated cell counts were estimated. Assay: immunoSEQ multiplex PCR; the TCRdb copy retains only in-frame clones and omits some. V and J calls and clone size follow that table, whereas D and trimming were derived from the DNA. This sample has 140,000 to 150,000 clones, with 65% to 90% found just once. Germline lookup yields CDR1 LGHNT and CDR2 FRNRAP. Trimming left V 1 base short and J 0 bases short, with 12 bases between. The CDR3 contains 16 residues. These data come from a study of blood T cell repertoires in COVID-19.

This TCR derives from a man aged 60 to 69 with active or convalescent COVID-19. The V and J genes are TRBV12-5 and TRBJ1-2; D possibly corresponds to TRBD1 (6 bases). The sample was peripheral blood. The CDR3 spells CASGLGGTPANYGYTF. CDR3 coding DNA: TGTGCTAGTGGTTTGGGAGGGACACCCGCTAACTATGGCTACACCTTC.